This T cell receptor beta chain was sequenced for a study of shared clonotypes between healthy human individuals. Study as a whole: Plates per donor: three CD4 naive, three CD4 memory, two CD8 naive, one CD8 memory.

Measured with immunoSEQ multiplex PCR; TCRdb has only the in-frame clones, and not every one. The sample carries roughly 1,600,000 clones, approximately 98.5% recorded once. This CDR3 region has 12 residues. Trimming took off 6 bases at V and 7 bases at J, with 10 bases between the two ends. Germline assignment: CDR1 MDHEN and CDR2 SYDVKM. HIV-negative, healthy adults without recent acute infections or vaccinations were the donors. V gene TRBV28 combines with J gene TRBJ1-5, with D unresolved. This TCR derives from a man aged 30 to 45 in good health. The sample comprised naive CD4+ T cells sorted from blood. Subset specified: CD45RA+ positively selected. The CDR3 sequence is CASRLVAQPQHF. As DNA, the CDR3 is TGTGCCAGCAGACTCGTCGCACAGCCCCAGCATTTT.